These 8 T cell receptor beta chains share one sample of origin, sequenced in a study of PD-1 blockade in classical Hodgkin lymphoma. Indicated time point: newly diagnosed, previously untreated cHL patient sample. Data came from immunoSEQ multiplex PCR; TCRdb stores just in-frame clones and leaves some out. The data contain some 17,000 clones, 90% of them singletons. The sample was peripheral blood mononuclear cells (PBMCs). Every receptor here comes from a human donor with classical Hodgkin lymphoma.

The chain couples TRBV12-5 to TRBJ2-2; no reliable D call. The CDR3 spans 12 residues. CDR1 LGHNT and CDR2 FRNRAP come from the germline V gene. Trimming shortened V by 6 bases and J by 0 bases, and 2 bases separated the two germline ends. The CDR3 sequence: CASGTNTGELFF. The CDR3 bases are TGTGCTAGTGGAACGAACACCGGGGAGCTGTTTTTT.

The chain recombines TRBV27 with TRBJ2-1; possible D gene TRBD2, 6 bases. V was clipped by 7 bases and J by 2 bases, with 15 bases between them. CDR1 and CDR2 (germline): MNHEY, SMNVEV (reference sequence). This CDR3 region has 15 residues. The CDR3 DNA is TGTGCCAGCAATCGGGACTTTCCTACCTACAATGAGCAGTTCTTC. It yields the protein CASNRDFPTYNEQFF.

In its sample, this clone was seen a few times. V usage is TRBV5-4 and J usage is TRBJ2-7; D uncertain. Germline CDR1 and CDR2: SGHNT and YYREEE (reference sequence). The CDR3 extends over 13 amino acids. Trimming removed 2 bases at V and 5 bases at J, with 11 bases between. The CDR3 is CASSFARSNEQYF. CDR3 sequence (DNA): TGTGCCAGCAGCTTCGCTAGAAGTAACGAGCAGTACTTC.

The CDR3 reads CASSESEPGTYNEQFF. CDR3 nucleotides: TGTGCCAGCAGTGAATCGGAACCGGGTACCTACAATGAGCAGTTCTTC. The chain couples TRBV25-1 to TRBJ2-1; D gene uncertain. The CDR3 runs to 16 residues. CDR1 and CDR2 from the germline V gene are MGHDK and SYGVNS. Trimming cost V 1 base and J 2 bases, with 12 bases left between them.

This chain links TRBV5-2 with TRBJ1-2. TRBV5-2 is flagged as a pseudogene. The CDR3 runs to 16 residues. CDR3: CASNSRRVRKTYGYTF. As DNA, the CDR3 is TGTGCCAGCAATAGCAGGCGAGTACGAAAGACCTATGGCTACACCTTC.

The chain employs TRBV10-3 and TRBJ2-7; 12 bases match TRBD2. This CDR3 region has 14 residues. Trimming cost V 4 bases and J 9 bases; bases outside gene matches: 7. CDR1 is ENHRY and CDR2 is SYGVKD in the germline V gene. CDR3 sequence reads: CAISGTSGANGQYF. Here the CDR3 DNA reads TGTGCCATCAGTGGGACTAGCGGGGCCAACGGGCAGTACTTC.

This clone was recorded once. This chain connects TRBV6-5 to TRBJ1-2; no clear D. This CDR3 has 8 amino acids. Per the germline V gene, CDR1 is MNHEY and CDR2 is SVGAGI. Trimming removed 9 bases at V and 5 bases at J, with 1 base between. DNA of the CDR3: TGTGCCAGGTATGGCTACACCTTC. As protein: CARYGYTF.

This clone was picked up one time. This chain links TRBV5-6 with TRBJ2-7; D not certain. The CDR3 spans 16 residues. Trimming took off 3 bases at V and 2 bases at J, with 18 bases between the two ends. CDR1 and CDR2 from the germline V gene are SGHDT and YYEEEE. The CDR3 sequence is CASSSNKQLKTYEQYF. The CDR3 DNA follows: TGTGCCAGCAGCTCCAACAAGCAGCTGAAGACCTACGAGCAGTACTTC.